Listed below are T cell receptor beta chains from one sample, sequenced in a study of cytomegalovirus exposure and HLA in healthy donors. Clones were read by immunoSEQ multiplex PCR, and TCRdb kept only the in-frame ones, dropping some. Among 100,000 to 120,000 clones listed, around 68% were seen once. Material for sequencing was PBMCs. The receptor set was obtained from a woman aged 35 to 49 in good health and CMV-seropositive. The CDR3 runs from the conserved cysteine through the conserved F or W. D genes are given only for firm matches. Size is stated for part of the rows, as once, few or many counts, or as a class when the clone is expanded.

clone_size: once
v_call: TRBV30
d_call: TRBD2
j_call: TRBJ2-1
cdr3_aa: CAWSVSAGVGDEQFF
cdr3_nt: TGTGCCTGGAGTGTATCAGCGGGAGTGGGAGATGAGCAGTTCTTC

clone_size: -
v_call: TRBV28
d_call: TRBD1
j_call: TRBJ2-1
cdr3_aa: CASRTGTAYNEQLF
cdr3_nt: TGTGCCAGCAGAACCGGGACAGCCTACAATGAGCAGCTCTTC

clone_size: -
v_call: TRBV6-5
d_call: TRBD1
j_call: TRBJ1-2
cdr3_aa: CASSGQGYFGYTF
cdr3_nt: TGTGCCAGCAGCGGACAGGGGTACTTTGGCTACACCTTC

clone_size: -
v_call: TRBV18
d_call: -
j_call: TRBJ2-3
cdr3_aa: CASSTILQSTDTQYF
cdr3_nt: TGTGCCAGCTCCACCATTCTGCAGAGCACAGATACGCAGTATTTT

clone_size: -
v_call: TRBV28
d_call: TRBD2
j_call: TRBJ2-1
cdr3_aa: CASSPWTSGKYNEQFF
cdr3_nt: TGTGCCAGCAGTCCTTGGACTAGCGGGAAGTACAATGAGCAGTTCTTC

clone_size: few
v_call: TRBV4-3
d_call: TRBD1
j_call: TRBJ2-2
cdr3_aa: CASSQSGGAVGELFF
cdr3_nt: TGCGCCAGCAGCCAATCAGGGGGCGCGGTCGGGGAGCTGTTTTTT

clone_size: -
v_call: TRBV4-2
d_call: -
j_call: TRBJ2-4
cdr3_aa: CASSQDQGRSKNIQYF
cdr3_nt: TGTGCCAGCAGCCAAGATCAGGGGCGTTCCAAAAACATTCAGTACTTC

clone_size: -
v_call: TRBV7-3
d_call: TRBD2
j_call: TRBJ2-1
cdr3_aa: CASSLTAGRTYNEQFF
cdr3_nt: TGTGCCAGCAGCTTAACTGCCGGGAGGACCTACAATGAGCAGTTCTTC

clone_size: -
v_call: TRBV4-1
d_call: TRBD1
j_call: TRBJ2-7
cdr3_aa: CASGQTGTGFHEQYF
cdr3_nt: TGCGCCAGCGGCCAAACCGGGACAGGGTTCCACGAGCAGTACTTC

clone_size: few
v_call: TRBV28
d_call: TRBD2
j_call: TRBJ2-3
cdr3_aa: CASKSGRARADTQYF
cdr3_nt: TGTGCCAGCAAAAGCGGGAGGGCCAGGGCAGATACGCAGTATTTT

clone_size: -
v_call: TRBV27
d_call: -
j_call: TRBJ1-1
cdr3_aa: CASRGERTEAFF
cdr3_nt: TGTGCCAGCAGGGGAGAGCGGACTGAAGCTTTCTTT

clone_size: -
v_call: TRBV6-5
d_call: TRBD1
j_call: TRBJ2-7
cdr3_aa: CASTPGGQGSREQYF
cdr3_nt: TGTGCCAGCACCCCAGGGGGACAGGGATCCCGCGAGCAGTACTTC

clone_size: -
v_call: TRBV30
d_call: -
j_call: TRBJ2-3
cdr3_aa: CAWSRGTSTDTQYF
cdr3_nt: TGTGCCTGGAGTAGGGGTACTAGCACAGATACGCAGTATTTT

clone_size: -
v_call: TRBV21-1
d_call: -
j_call: TRBJ1-4
cdr3_aa: CASSKGPHRGNEKLFF
cdr3_nt: TGTGCCAGCAGCAAAGGGCCCCACCGGGGAAATGAAAAACTGTTTTTT

clone_size: -
v_call: TRBV10-3
d_call: -
j_call: TRBJ2-7
cdr3_aa: CAISESQGFSSYEQYF
cdr3_nt: TGTGCCATCAGTGAGTCGCAGGGATTCAGCTCCTACGAGCAGTACTTC

clone_size: -
v_call: TRBV7-9
d_call: -
j_call: TRBJ1-2
cdr3_aa: CASSTPRVSNNYGYTF
cdr3_nt: TGTGCCAGCAGCACGCCCCGAGTAAGCAATAACTATGGCTACACCTTC

clone_size: -
v_call: TRBV7-9
d_call: -
j_call: TRBJ1-1
cdr3_aa: CASSLAPQPSPYTEAFF
cdr3_nt: TGTGCCAGCAGCTTAGCGCCACAGCCCTCACCCTACACTGAAGCTTTCTTT

clone_size: few
v_call: TRBV6-1
d_call: -
j_call: TRBJ2-7
cdr3_aa: CASSARGGGALSYEQYF
cdr3_nt: TGTGCCAGCAGTGCCCGGGGTGGGGGCGCGCTGAGCTACGAGCAGTACTTC

clone_size: once
v_call: TRBV5-1
d_call: TRBD1
j_call: TRBJ2-1
cdr3_aa: CASSPGTGAYNEQFF
cdr3_nt: TGCGCCAGCAGCCCTGGGACAGGGGCCTACAATGAGCAGTTCTTC

clone_size: -
v_call: TRBV18
d_call: -
j_call: TRBJ2-7
cdr3_aa: CASSHVTDYYEQYF
cdr3_nt: TGTGCCAGCTCCCACGTGACCGACTACTACGAGCAGTACTTC

clone_size: -
v_call: TRBV19
d_call: TRBD2
j_call: TRBJ2-5
cdr3_aa: CASSRGLAGGLQETQYF
cdr3_nt: TGTGCCAGTAGTCGCGGACTAGCGGGAGGTCTCCAAGAGACCCAGTACTTC

clone_size: -
v_call: TRBV5-1
d_call: TRBD2
j_call: TRBJ2-5
cdr3_aa: CASSFSRGGRETQYF
cdr3_nt: TGCGCCAGCAGCTTCTCGCGGGGGGGCCGGGAGACCCAGTACTTC

clone_size: -
v_call: TRBV7-3
d_call: TRBD2
j_call: TRBJ2-5
cdr3_aa: CASSLVASGSQETQYF
cdr3_nt: TGTGCCAGCAGCTTAGTGGCTAGCGGGAGCCAAGAGACCCAGTACTTC

clone_size: -
v_call: TRBV4-3
d_call: TRBD2
j_call: TRBJ2-1
cdr3_aa: CASSSLAGPYNEQFF
cdr3_nt: TGCGCCAGCAGCTCCCTAGCGGGGCCCTACAATGAGCAGTTCTTC

clone_size: -
v_call: TRBV30
d_call: TRBD2
j_call: TRBJ2-1
cdr3_aa: CAWSPGTSEYNEQFF
cdr3_nt: TGTGCCTGGAGTCCGGGGACTAGCGAATACAATGAGCAGTTCTTC

clone_size: -
v_call: TRBV11-2
d_call: -
j_call: TRBJ2-3
cdr3_aa: CASSLMQSGTDTQYF
cdr3_nt: TGTGCCAGCAGCTTAATGCAGAGCGGCACAGATACGCAGTATTTT

clone_size: -
v_call: TRBV27
d_call: TRBD1
j_call: TRBJ2-7
cdr3_aa: CASSLGTGGIGEQYF
cdr3_nt: TGTGCCAGCAGTTTAGGGACAGGGGGCATTGGTGAGCAGTACTTC

clone_size: -
v_call: TRBV6-6
d_call: -
j_call: TRBJ1-2
cdr3_aa: CASSYQEGGYTF
cdr3_nt: TGTGCCAGCAGTTACCAAGAGGGTGGCTACACCTTC

clone_size: -
v_call: TRBV18
d_call: TRBD1
j_call: TRBJ1-1
cdr3_aa: CASSEQGGNTEAFF
cdr3_nt: TGTGCCAGCTCAGAACAGGGGGGGAACACTGAAGCTTTCTTT